The clone carrying this T cell receptor beta chain has ten or more counts. The antigen remains unidentified. Trimming removed 8 bases from V and 3 bases from J; junction bases left unmatched: 11. Germline V gives CDR1 ENHRY, CDR2 SYGVKD. This CDR3 comprises 16 residues. These data come from a study of T-cell reconstitution after alpha-beta-depleted transplantation in children. A TCRbeta library incorporating unique molecular identifiers was prepared. MiXCR was run by TCRdb on the PCR reads, yielding one entry per CDR3 protein. This table holds around 300,000 distinct CDR3 sequences, about 9.5% found once. Study-wide findings and caveats: By about two months after transplant, alpha-beta T cells reportedly arose from several hundred graft clones that had expanded.

The sequence was obtained from a boy under three years old with acute myeloid leukemia, due to receive a stem cell transplant. The sample here was PBMCs, taken before TCRalphabeta/CD19-depleted stem cell transplant. The chain recombines TRBV10-3 with TRBJ2-2; 8 nucleotides agree with TRBD1. CDR3 protein: CAIGPGGIGDTGELFF. The CDR3 coding sequence is TGTGCCATCGGGCCAGGGGGCATTGGGGACACCGGGGAGCTGTTTTTT.